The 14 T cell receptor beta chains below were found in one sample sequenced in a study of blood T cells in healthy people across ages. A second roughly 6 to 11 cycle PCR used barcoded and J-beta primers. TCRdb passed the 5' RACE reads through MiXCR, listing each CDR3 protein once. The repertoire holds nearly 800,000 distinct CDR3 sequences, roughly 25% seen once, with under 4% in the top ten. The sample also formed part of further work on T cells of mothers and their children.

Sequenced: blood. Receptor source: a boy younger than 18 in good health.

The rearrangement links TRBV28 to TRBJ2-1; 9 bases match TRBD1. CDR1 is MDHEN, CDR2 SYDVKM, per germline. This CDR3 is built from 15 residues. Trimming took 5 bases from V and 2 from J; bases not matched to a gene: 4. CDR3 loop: CASSLDRGAYNEQFF. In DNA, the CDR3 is TGTGCCAGCAGTCTGGACAGGGGCGCCTACAATGAGCAGTTCTTC.

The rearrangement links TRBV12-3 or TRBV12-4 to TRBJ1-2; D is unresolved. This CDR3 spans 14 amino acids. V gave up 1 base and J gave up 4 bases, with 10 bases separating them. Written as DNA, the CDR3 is TGTGCCAGCAGTTTAGACGGGGTGGGCTATGGCTACACCTTC. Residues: CASSLDGVGYGYTF.

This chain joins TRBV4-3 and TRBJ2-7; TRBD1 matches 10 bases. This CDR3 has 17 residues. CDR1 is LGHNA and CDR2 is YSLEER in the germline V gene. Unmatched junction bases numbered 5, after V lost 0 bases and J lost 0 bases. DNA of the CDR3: TGCGCCAGCAGCCAAGAGGGGACAGGGGAAGCCTCCTACGAGCAGTACTTC. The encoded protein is CASSQEGTGEASYEQYF.

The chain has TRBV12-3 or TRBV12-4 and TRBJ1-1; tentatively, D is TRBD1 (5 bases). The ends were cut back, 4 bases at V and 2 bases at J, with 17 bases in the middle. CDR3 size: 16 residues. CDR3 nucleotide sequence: TGTGCCAGCAGTTCTGCAGGGCCCATCGGTAACACTGAAGCTTTCTTT. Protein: CASSSAGPIGNTEAFF.

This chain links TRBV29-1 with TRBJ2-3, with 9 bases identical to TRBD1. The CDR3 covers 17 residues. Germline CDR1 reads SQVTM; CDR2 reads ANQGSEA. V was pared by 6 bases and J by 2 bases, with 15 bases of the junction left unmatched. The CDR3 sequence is CSVDPGPGQGHTDTQYF. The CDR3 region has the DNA TGCAGCGTCGATCCCGGGCCAGGACAGGGGCACACAGATACGCAGTATTTT.

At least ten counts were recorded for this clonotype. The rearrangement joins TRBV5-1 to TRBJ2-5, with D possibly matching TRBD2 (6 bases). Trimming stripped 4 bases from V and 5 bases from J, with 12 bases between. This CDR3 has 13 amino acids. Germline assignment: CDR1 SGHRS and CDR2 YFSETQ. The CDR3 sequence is CASSPGLPETQYF. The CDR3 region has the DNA TGCGCCAGCAGCCCGGGACTCCCTGAGACCCAGTACTTC.

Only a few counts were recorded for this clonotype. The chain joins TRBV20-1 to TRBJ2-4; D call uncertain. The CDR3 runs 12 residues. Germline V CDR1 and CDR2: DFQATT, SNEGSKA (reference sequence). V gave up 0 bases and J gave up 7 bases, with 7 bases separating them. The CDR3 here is CSARDRDNIQYF. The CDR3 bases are TGCAGTGCTAGAGATCGTGACAACATTCAGTACTTC.

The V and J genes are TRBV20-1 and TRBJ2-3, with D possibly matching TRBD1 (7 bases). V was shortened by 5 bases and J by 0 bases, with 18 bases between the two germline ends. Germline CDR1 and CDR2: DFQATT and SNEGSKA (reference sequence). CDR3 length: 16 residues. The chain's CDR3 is CSARPRDSISTDTQYF. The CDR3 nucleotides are TGCAGTGCTCGGCCGCGGGACAGCATAAGCACAGATACGCAGTATTTT.

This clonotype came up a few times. The CDR3 protein is CASSEGSGSEETQYF. In DNA, the CDR3 is TGTGCCAGCAGCGAGGGAAGCGGGAGTGAAGAGACCCAGTACTTC. The chain has TRBV5-5 and TRBJ2-5; 8 bases fit TRBD2. This CDR3 is built from 15 residues. Trimming took 4 bases from V and 3 from J; bases not matched to a gene: 8. Germline CDR1 SGHKS, CDR2 YYEKEE (reference sequence).

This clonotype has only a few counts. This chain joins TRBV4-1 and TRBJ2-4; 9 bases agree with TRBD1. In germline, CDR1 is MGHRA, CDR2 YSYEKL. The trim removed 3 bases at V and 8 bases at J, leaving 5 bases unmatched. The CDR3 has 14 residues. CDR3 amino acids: CASSHLGQGDIQYF. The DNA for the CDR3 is TGCGCCAGCAGCCACCTGGGACAGGGAGACATTCAGTACTTC.

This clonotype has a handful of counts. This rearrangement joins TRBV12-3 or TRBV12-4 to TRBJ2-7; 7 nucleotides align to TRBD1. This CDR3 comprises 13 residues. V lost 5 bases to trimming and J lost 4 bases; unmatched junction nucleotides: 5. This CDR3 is CASSPGTEYEQYF. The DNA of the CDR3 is TGTGCCAGCAGTCCAGGGACAGAGTACGAGCAGTACTTC.

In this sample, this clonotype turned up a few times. This chain's CDR3 is CSARDKAGFSSYEQYF. The CDR3 DNA follows: TGCAGTGCTAGAGACAAAGCGGGGTTTAGCTCCTACGAGCAGTACTTC. The chain couples TRBV20-1 to TRBJ2-7; 7 bases are a match to TRBD2. There are 16 residues in the CDR3. Germline V gene lookup returns CDR1 DFQATT and CDR2 SNEGSKA (reference sequence). The V and J ends lost 0 bases and 0 bases, in that order; junction bases with no gene match: 8.

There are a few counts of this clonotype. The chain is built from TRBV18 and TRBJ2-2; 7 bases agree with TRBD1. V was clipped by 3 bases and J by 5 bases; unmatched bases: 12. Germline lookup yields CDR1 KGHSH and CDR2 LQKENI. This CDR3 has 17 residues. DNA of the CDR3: TGTGCCAGCTCACCCAGGCCGGACAGGCAAGGGACCGGGGAGCTGTTTTTT. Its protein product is CASSPRPDRQGTGELFF. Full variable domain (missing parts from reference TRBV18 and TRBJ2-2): NAGVMQNPRHLVRRRGQEARLRCSPMKGHSHVYWYRQLPEEGLKFMVYLQKENIIDESGMPKERFSAEFPKEGPSILRIQQVVRGDSAAYFCASSPRPDRQGTGELFFGEGSRLTVL.

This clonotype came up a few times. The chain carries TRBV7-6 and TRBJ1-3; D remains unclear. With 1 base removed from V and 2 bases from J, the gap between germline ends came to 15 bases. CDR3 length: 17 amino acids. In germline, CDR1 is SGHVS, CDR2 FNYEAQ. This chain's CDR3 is CASSLGDTPRAGNTIYF. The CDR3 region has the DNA TGTGCCAGCAGCTTAGGAGACACTCCCCGGGCTGGAAACACCATATATTTT.